Sequencing of this T cell receptor beta chain was carried out in a study of blood T cell repertoires in COVID-19. The CDR3 contains 15 residues. The V end was cut by 5 bases, the J end by 2 bases, with 13 bases between. The germline CDR1 and CDR2 sequences are SEHNR and FQNEAQ (reference sequence). Clones were sequenced by immunoSEQ multiplex PCR, and TCRdb holds only the in-frame ones, with some missing. In the table there are under 300,000 clones, about nine tenths of which are singletons. The chain uses TRBV7-9 and TRBJ2-1; D unresolved. The sample was peripheral blood. The receptor was isolated from a man under 40 with COVID-19, enrolled during active disease. CDR3 amino acids: CASSPLSGPYNEQFF. The CDR3 bases are TGTGCCAGCAGCCCCCTCTCCGGTCCCTACAATGAGCAGTTCTTC.